This TCR beta chain was found in a study of CD8 T cells in Susac syndrome. CD8+ and CD4+ blood T cells underwent TCR beta sequencing. Random-hexamer reverse transcription was applied to about 0.5 to 1 ug RNA. The method of amplification for TCR beta CDR3 was immunoSEQ multiplex PCR, covering 54 Vbeta and 13 Jbeta. TCRdb analysed the immunoSEQ multiplex PCR reads with MiXCR anew, one entry per CDR3 protein. The table includes roughly 160,000 distinct CDR3 sequences, around 94% detected once. CDR3 size: 15 residues. With V trimmed by 7 bases and J by 0 bases, 3 bases remained unmatched. The receptor comes from a human donor in good health. The chain couples TRBV23-1 to TRBJ2-2; 9 bases line up with TRBD1. TRBV23-1 is an ORF; its function is uncertain. Source material: CD4+ T cells from PBMCs. The CDR3 DNA reads as TGCGCCAGCACCGGGACAGGGCCGAACACCGGGGAGCTGTTTTTT. Amino acids: CASTGTGPNTGELFF.